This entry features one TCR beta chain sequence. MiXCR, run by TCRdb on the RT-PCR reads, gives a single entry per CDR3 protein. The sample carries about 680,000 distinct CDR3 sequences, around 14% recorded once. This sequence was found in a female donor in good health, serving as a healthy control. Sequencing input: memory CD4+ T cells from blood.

The CDR3 DNA is TGTGCCAGCAGCCAAGATGGGCTAGCGGGAGGTTGGAATGAGCAGTTCTTC. Amino acid sequence: CASSQDGLAGGWNEQFF. The chain links TRBV3-1 to TRBJ2-1, with 11 positions matching TRBD2. CDR3 length equals 17 residues. After removal of 0 bases from V and 7 bases from J, the junction contained 8 bases not matched to a gene. Germline V gene sequence: CDR1 LGHDT, CDR2 YNNKEL (reference sequence).